The clone carrying this TCR beta chain was picked up many times. Its target is unknown. Germline loops: CDR1 SQVTM, CDR2 ANQGSEA. Trimming pared 5 bases from V and 4 bases from J, leaving 13 bases between. The CDR3 runs 13 residues. After constant-region reverse-primer amplification, full-length variable regions underwent semi-nested PCR with Nested Universal Primer A. TCRdb independently ran MiXCR on the 5' RACE reads; one entry per CDR3 protein. In the table there are about 43,000 distinct CDR3 sequences, roughly 22% of which are singletons. Treg sorting used a CD4+CD25+CD127-/low gate. Broader study findings: Tumor Tregs overlapped most with tumor, then blood, naive CD4+ cells. Tumor memory CD4+ T cell TCR gene usage was found to cluster with blood and lymph node memory CD4+ cells and with lymph node naive CD4+ cells.

The sample consisted of Tregs sorted from a lymph node. This receptor was identified in a female donor with breast cancer. This chain joins TRBV29-1 and TRBJ2-3; D unclear. The CDR3 DNA reads as TGCAGCGTTAGAATCGGATTGGCAGATACGCAGTATTTT. The encoded protein is CSVRIGLADTQYF.